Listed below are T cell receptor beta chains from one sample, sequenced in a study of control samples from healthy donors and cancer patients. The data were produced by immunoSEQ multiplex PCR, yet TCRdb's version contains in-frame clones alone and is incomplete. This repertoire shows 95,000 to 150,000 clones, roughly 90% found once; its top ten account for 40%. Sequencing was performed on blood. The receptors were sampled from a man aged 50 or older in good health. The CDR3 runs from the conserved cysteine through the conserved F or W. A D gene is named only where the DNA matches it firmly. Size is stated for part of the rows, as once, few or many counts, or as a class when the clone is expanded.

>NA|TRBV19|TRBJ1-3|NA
TGCGCCAGTAGTCCGGGGGTCTCTGGAAACACCATATATTTT
CASSPGVSGNTIYF
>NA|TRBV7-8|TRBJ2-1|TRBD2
TGTGCCAGCAGCTTAGCCCCGCGGGGGGGGGTCAATGAGCAGTTCTTC
CASSLAPRGGVNEQFF
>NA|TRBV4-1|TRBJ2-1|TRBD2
TGCGCCAGCAGCCAAAGCGGGGGGGCGATCAATGAGCAGTTCTTC
CASSQSGGAINEQFF
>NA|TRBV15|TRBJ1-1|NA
TGTGCCACCAGCAGGGTCATGCACACTGAAGCTTTCTTT
CATSRVMHTEAFF
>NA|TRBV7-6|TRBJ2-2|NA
TGTGCCAGCAGCTTAGTGACAGGCCCCACGAACACCGGGGAGCTGTTTTTT
CASSLVTGPTNTGELFF
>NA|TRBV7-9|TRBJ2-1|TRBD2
TGTGCCAGCAGCCCGGGGGGCAATGAGCAGTTCTTC
CASSPGGNEQFF
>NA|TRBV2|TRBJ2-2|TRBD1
TGTGCCTCCTCCTCGGGACAGGGAGGCACCGGGGAGCTGTTTTTT
CASSSGQGGTGELFF
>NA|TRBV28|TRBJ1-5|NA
TGTGCCAGCAGTCAATATTATCAGCCCCAGCATTTT
CASSQYYQPQHF
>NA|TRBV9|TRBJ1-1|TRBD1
TGTGCCAGCAGCGCATCGACAGGGGAAGCTTTCTTT
CASSASTGEAFF
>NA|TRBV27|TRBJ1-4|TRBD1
TGTGCCAGCAGTTTAAGACAGGGAGATGAAAAACTGTTTTTT
CASSLRQGDEKLFF
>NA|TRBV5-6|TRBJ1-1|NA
TGTGCCAGCAGCCCCCTAAGGGGGGAGAACACTGAAGCTTTCTTT
CASSPLRGENTEAFF
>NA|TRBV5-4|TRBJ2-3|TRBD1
TGTGCCAGCAGCTTACAGGGGGCTAGCACAGATACGCAGTATTTT
CASSLQGASTDTQYF
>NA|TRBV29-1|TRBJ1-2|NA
TGCAGCGTCCAAGGTGTTGGGGGGCCAGGCTATGGCTACACCTTC
CSVQGVGGPGYGYTF
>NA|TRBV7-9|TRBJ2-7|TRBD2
TGTGCCAGCAGTTCCCCGACTAGCGGACGGTACGAGCAGTACTTC
CASSSPTSGRYEQYF
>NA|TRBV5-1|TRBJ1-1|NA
TGCGCCAGCAGCTTGGGGGGGTTCGGCACTGAAGCTTTCTTT
CASSLGGFGTEAFF
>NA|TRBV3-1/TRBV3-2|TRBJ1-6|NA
TGTGCCAGCAGCCAAGGGGGGACTAATTCACCCCTCCACTTT
CASSQGGTNSPLHF
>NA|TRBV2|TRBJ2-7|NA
TGTGCCAGCAGTGAGGGGCTGTTTTACGAGCAGTACTTC
CASSEGLFYEQYF
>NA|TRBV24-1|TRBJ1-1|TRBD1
TGTGCCACTAGTGGTTCGGGACAGGGGAACACTGAAGCTTTCTTT
CATSGSGQGNTEAFF
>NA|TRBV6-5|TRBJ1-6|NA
TGTGCCAGCGGGAGAGATTCACCCCTCCACTTT
CASGRDSPLHF
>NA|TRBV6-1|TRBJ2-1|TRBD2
TGTGCCAGCAGTGATTTCCTAGCGGGGATCTCCTACAATGAGCAGTTCTTC
CASSDFLAGISYNEQFF
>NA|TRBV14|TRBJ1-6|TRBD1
TGTGCCAGCAGCCAAGTCAGGGGGCCGAATTCACCCCTCCACTTT
CASSQVRGPNSPLHF
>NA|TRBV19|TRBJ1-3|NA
TGTGCCAGTAGTGCAAAGGGACTGAACTCTGGAAACACCATATATTTT
CASSAKGLNSGNTIYF
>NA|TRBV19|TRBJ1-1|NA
TGTGCCAGTAGTATGATTATCTCGGGGGGCACTGAAGCTTTCTTT
CASSMIISGGTEAFF
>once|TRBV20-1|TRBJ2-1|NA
TGCAGTGCTAGATACGGAAGCGGGCAGTTCTTC
CSARYGSGQFF
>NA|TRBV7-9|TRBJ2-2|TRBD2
TGTGCCAGCAGCTCCGCGGGGGGGGCAGACACCGGGGAGCTGTTTTTT
CASSSAGGADTGELFF
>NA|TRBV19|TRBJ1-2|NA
TGTGCCAGTAGTTACGACCTGGACTACACCTTC
CASSYDLDYTF
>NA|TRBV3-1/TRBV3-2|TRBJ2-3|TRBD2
TGTGCCAGCAGCCAAGCTAGCGGGGGCACAGATACGCAGTATTTT
CASSQASGGTDTQYF
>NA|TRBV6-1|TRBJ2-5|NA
TGTGCCAGCAGTGAAGCTGGACGAAGACAAGAGACCCAGTACTTC
CASSEAGRRQETQYF
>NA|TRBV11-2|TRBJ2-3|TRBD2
TGTGCCAGCAGCCCGACTAGCGGGGGGTTAACTGATACGCAGTATTTT
CASSPTSGGLTDTQYF
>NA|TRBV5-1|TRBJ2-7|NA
TGCGCCAGCAGCTTGGCCTGGGGAGGCGAGCAGTACTTC
CASSLAWGGEQYF
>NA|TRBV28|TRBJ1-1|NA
TGTGCCAGCAGTAGCAGGAGGAACACTGAAGCTTTCTTT
CASSSRRNTEAFF
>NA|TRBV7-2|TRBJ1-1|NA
TGTGCCAGCACCCCGCGGGGAGGGGACACTGAAGCTTTCTTT
CASTPRGGDTEAFF
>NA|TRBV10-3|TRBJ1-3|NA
TGTGCCATTGCGGAGGTAGCCTCTGGAAACACCATATATTTT
CAIAEVASGNTIYF
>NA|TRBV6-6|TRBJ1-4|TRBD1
TGTGCCAGCAGTTACGGGCAGGGGGCGGTGAAAAACCTGTTTTTT
CASSYGQGAVKNLFF
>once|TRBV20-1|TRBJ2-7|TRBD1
TGCAGTGCTGGACAGGGGGCTGAGCAGTACTTC
CSAGQGAEQYF
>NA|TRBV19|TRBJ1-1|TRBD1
TGTGCCACGCGCTTAGTACAGGGGGGAAACACTGAAGCTTTCTTT
CATRLVQGGNTEAFF
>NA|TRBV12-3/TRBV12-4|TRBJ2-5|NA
TGTGCCAGCAGTACACAGGGTAGGGAGACCCAGTACTTC
CASSTQGRETQYF
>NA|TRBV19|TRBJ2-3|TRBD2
TGTGCCAGTAGTACCCTCGGACTAGCGGGAATCACAGATACGCAGTATTTT
CASSTLGLAGITDTQYF
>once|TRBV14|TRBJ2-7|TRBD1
TGTGCCAGCAGCCAAGTCCCCGGACAGGGTATGTTCCGGGACGAGCAGTACTTC
CASSQVPGQGMFRDEQYF
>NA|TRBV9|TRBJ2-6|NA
TGTGCCAGCAGCGTAGGCGGGGCGGCTGGGGCCAACGTCCTGACTTTC
CASSVGGAAGANVLTF
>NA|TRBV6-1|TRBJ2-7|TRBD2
TGTGCCAGCAGTGAAGGACTAGCGGCGTCCTACGAGCAGTACTTC
CASSEGLAASYEQYF
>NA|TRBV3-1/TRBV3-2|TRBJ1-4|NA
TGTGCCAGCAGCCAAGATATGTCGAGGATTAATGAAAAACTGTTTTTT
CASSQDMSRINEKLFF
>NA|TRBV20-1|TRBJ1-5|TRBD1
TGCAGTGCTAGTAGGGGACAGTCGGGCAATCAGCCCCAGCATTTT
CSASRGQSGNQPQHF
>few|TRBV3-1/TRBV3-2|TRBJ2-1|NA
TGTGCCAGCAGCCAAGTGGGTTATGAGCAGTTCTTC
CASSQVGYEQFF
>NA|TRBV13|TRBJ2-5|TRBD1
TGTGCCAGCAGCTTCGGTGACAGGGGAGAGACCCAGTACTTC
CASSFGDRGETQYF
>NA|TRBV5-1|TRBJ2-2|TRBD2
TGCGCCAGCAGCCCAACCTTACTAGCGGGGGGGCCTTACACCGGGGAGCTGTTTTTT
CASSPTLLAGGPYTGELFF
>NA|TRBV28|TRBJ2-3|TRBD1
TGTGCCAGCAGTTTATACGGCAGGGGGCGCACAGATACGCAGTATTTT
CASSLYGRGRTDTQYF
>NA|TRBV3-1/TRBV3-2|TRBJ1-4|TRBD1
TGTGCCAGCAGCCAAGGTTCGACAGGGGATAATGAAAAACTGTTTTTT
CASSQGSTGDNEKLFF
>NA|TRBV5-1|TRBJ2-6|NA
TGCGCCAGCAGCTTTACGAGGACCTCTGGGGCCAACGTCCTGACTTTC
CASSFTRTSGANVLTF
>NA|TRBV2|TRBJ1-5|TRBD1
TGTGCCAGCAGAGAACAGGGGCCGTATAGCAATCAGCCCCAGCATTTT
CASREQGPYSNQPQHF
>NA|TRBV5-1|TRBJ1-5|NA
TGCGCCAGCAGCCCCGGCGATGGACGGAAAAATCAGCCCCAGCATTTT
CASSPGDGRKNQPQHF
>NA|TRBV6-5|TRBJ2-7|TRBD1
TGTGCCGTCTCTTTGCTGGGACAGGGTTCCCACGAGCAGTACTTC
CAVSLLGQGSHEQYF
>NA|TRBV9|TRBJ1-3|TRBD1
TGTGCCAGCAGCGTAGACGGGACAGGGGGTATCTCTGGAAACACCATATATTTT
CASSVDGTGGISGNTIYF
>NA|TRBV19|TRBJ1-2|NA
TGTGCCAGTAGTATAGTAGGGGACGGAGAATATGGCTACACCTTC
CASSIVGDGEYGYTF
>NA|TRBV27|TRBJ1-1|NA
TGTGCCAGCAGTTTAAACACCCCGAACACTGAAGCTTTCTTT
CASSLNTPNTEAFF
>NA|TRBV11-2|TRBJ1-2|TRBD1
TGTGCCAGCAGCTCGCGGACAGGGGGCTATGGCTACACCTTC
CASSSRTGGYGYTF
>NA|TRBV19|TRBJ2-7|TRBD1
TGTGCCAGTAGTTTTGGGACAGGGAGCTCCTACGAGCAGTACTTC
CASSFGTGSSYEQYF
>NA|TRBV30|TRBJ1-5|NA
TGTGCCTGGAGTTACGGCTTAAATCAGCCCCAGCATTTT
CAWSYGLNQPQHF
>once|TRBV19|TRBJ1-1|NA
TGTGCCAGTAGTATACCGGGGATGACTGAAGCTTTCTTT
CASSIPGMTEAFF